This T cell receptor beta chain was retrieved from a study of tumor-infiltrating lymphocytes in primary liver carcinoma. The authors made TCR beta cDNA from about 500 ng total RNA with a constant-region primer. Amplification in three nested multiplex PCR rounds with slightly modified ARM-PCR gave rise to TCR beta libraries. It was with TRBV1-TRBV30 forward primers and a C-beta reverse primer that the first two PCR rounds were run, at approximately 10 cycles each. TCRdb re-analysed the multiplex PCR reads in MiXCR, keeping a single row per CDR3 protein. The data show tens of thousands of distinct CDR3 sequences, roughly 80% seen once. Total RNA and DNA came together from around 20-30 mg of bulk tissue without cell sorting. About this clonotype itself: The antigen is undetermined. A read error may produce the germline difference seen at one junction end.

The CDR3 is made up of 17 amino acids. Germline V gives CDR1 PRHDT, CDR2 FYEKMQ (reference sequence). Points from the study as a whole: Paired tumor-adjacent and tumor-blood samples overlapped less than tumor region pairs did. Blood trailed tumors significantly in top-250-clone fraction (p = 0.039).

The sequenced sample consisted of tumor-adjacent normal liver tissue. This sequence joins TRBV13 and TRBJ2-3; D could derive from TRBD1 or TRBD2 (5 bases each). The sequence came from a man aged 35-49 years with primary liver carcinoma and hepatitis B virus infection. For the CDR3, the DNA is TGTGCCAGCACCGCGGGTCCGGGGCGGACCAGCACAGATACGCGGCATTTT. Translated: CASTAGPGRTSTDTRHF.